A selection of T cell receptor beta chains follows, all from one sample in a study of naive and memory T cell subsets. TCRdb fed the 5' RACE reads into MiXCR, producing one record per CDR3 protein. The sample shows tens of thousands of distinct CDR3 sequences, 7% to 8.5% of them seen only once. The receptors were sampled from a male donor in good health. Both conserved end residues are part of each CDR3. The D gene is left open where the match is weak. Clone size is given for some rows only: seen once, a few or many times, or a class if the clone is expanded.

d_gene,j_gene,v_gene,abundance,CDR3aa,CDR3nt
NA,TRBJ2-3,TRBV12-5,NA,CASGQGIGTDTQYF,TGTGCTAGTGGTCAGGGGATCGGCACAGATACGCAGTATTTT
TRBD2,TRBJ2-7,TRBV27,few,CASSFSLAGEQYF,TGTGCCAGCAGTTTCAGCCTAGCGGGAGAGCAGTACTTC
NA,TRBJ2-7,TRBV19,NA,CASSIRRGPYEQYF,TGTGCCAGTAGTATAAGGCGGGGACCCTACGAGCAGTACTTC
TRBD1,TRBJ2-1,TRBV14,NA,CASSQDGTGGHEQFF,TGTGCCAGCAGCCAAGATGGGACAGGGGGCCATGAGCAGTTCTTC
TRBD2,TRBJ2-5,TRBV25-1,many,CASSEWRLAGGTEETQYF,TGTGCCAGCAGTGAATGGCGTTTAGCGGGAGGGACAGAAGAGACCCAGTACTTC
TRBD2,TRBJ2-7,TRBV27,many,CASSFAGGPGTYEQYF,TGTGCCAGCAGTTTTGCGGGAGGGCCGGGTACCTACGAGCAGTACTTC
NA,TRBJ2-3,TRBV9,NA,CASSSRLVGRGTQYF,TGTGCCAGCAGCTCCCGACTAGTGGGGAGAGGCACGCAGTATTTT
NA,TRBJ2-5,TRBV5-1,NA,CASSPATGSQETQYF,TGCGCCAGCAGCCCAGCCACAGGGAGTCAAGAGACCCAGTACTTC
TRBD2,TRBJ2-1,TRBV9,few,CASSVAAGGYNEQFF,TGTGCCAGCAGCGTAGCTGCGGGAGGGTACAATGAGCAGTTCTTC
TRBD2,TRBJ2-7,TRBV7-9,few,CASSFPGLAGGVAQYF,TGTGCCAGCAGCTTCCCGGGACTAGCGGGAGGAGTGGCGCAGTACTTC
NA,TRBJ1-3,TRBV29-1,many,CSVDSGNTIYF,TGCAGCGTTGATTCGGGAAACACCATATATTTT
TRBD1,TRBJ1-6,TRBV6-6,few,CASSPGPTGDSPLHF,TGTGCCAGCAGTCCAGGACCGACAGGGGATTCACCCCTCCACTTT
TRBD1,TRBJ2-1,TRBV30,few,CAWRAEQGNEQFF,TGTGCCTGGAGAGCCGAACAGGGGAATGAGCAGTTCTTC
TRBD2,TRBJ2-1,TRBV25-1,many,CASTSTSGNNEQFF,TGTGCCAGCACTTCAACTAGCGGAAACAATGAGCAGTTCTTC
NA,TRBJ1-2,TRBV21-1,many,CASMDGYTF,TGTGCCAGCATGGATGGCTACACCTTC
TRBD1,TRBJ1-5,TRBV30,many,CAWSVRTGNQPQHF,TGTGCCTGGAGTGTAAGGACAGGGAATCAGCCCCAGCATTTT